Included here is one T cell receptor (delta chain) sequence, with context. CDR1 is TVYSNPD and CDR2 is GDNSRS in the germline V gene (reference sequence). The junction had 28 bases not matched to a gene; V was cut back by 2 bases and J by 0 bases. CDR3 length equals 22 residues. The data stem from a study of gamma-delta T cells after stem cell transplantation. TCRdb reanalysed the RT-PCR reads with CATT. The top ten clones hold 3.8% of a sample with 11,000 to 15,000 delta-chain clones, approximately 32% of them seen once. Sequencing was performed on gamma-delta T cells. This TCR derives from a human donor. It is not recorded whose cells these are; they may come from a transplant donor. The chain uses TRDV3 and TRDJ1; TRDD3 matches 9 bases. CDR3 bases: TGTGCCTTTGGTCAGGGGCCTATCAGTACTTACTTCTCTGGGGGATACACCGATAAACTCATCTTT. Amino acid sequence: CAFGQGPISTYFSGGYTDKLIF.